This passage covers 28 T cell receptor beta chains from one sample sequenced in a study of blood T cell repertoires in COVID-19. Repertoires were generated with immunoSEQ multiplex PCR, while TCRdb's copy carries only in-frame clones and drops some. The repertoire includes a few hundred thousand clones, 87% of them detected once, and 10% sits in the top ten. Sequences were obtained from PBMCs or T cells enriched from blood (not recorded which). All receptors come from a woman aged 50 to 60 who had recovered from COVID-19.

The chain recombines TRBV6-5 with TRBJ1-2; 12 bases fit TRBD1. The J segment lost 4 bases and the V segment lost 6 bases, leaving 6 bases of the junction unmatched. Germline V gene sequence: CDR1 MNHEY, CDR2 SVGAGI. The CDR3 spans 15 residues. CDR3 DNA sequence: TGTGCCAGCAGACCGGGACAGGGGGCGACCTATGGCTACACCTTC. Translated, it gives CASRPGQGATYGYTF.

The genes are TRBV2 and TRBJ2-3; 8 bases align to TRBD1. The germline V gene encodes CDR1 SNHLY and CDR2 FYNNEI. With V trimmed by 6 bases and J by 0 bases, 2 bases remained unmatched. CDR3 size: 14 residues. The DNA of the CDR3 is TGTGCCAGCAGCCGGGACAGGAGCACAGATACGCAGTATTTT. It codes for CASSRDRSTDTQYF.

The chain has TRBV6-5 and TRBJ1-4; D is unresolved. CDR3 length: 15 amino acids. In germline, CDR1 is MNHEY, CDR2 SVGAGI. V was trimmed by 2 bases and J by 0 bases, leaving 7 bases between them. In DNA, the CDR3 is TGTGCCAGCAGTTACATGGGAGCAACTAATGAAAAACTGTTTTTT. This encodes CASSYMGATNEKLFF.

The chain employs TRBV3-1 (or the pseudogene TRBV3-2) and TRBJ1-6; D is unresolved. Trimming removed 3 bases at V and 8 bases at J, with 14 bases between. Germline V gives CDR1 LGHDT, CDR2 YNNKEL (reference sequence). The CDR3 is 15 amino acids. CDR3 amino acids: CASSQEGLRDSPLHF. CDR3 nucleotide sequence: TGTGCCAGCAGCCAGGAGGGTCTGAGGGATTCACCCCTCCACTTT.

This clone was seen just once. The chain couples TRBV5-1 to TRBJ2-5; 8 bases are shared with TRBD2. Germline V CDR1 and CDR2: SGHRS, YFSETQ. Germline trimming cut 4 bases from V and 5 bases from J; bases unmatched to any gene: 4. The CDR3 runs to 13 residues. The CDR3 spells CASSLSGDETQYF. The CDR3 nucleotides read TGCGCCAGCAGCCTTAGCGGGGATGAGACCCAGTACTTC.

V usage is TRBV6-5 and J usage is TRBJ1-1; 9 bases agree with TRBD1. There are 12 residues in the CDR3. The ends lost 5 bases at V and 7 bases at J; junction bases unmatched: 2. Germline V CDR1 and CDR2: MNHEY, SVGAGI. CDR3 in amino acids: CASSRQGGEAFF. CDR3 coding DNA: TGTGCCAGCAGTCGACAGGGGGGTGAAGCTTTCTTT.

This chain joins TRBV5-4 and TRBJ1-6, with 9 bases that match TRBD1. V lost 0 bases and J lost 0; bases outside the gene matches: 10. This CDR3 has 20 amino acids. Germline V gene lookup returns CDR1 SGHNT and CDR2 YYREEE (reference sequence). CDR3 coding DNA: TGTGCCAGCAGCTTGGAGGGACAGGGAGCTTACAGCTCCTATAATTCACCCCTCCACTTT. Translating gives CASSLEGQGAYSSYNSPLHF.

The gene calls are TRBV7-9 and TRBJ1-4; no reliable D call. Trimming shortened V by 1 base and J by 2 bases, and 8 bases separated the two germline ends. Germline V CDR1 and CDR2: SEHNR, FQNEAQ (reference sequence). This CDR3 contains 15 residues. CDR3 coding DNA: TGTGCCAGCAGCTTAGTGGAGGGTACTAATGAAAAACTGTTTTTT. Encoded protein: CASSLVEGTNEKLFF.

The CDR3 DNA follows: TGCGCCAGCAGCGTCAACAGGGAGGGCTACACCTTC. Translation: CASSVNREGYTF. V and J are TRBV5-1 and TRBJ1-2, with D tentatively TRBD1 (6 bases). Germline V gene sequence: CDR1 SGHRS, CDR2 YFSETQ. Trimming took 4 bases from V and 8 from J, leaving 12 bases between them. The CDR3 length is 12 residues.

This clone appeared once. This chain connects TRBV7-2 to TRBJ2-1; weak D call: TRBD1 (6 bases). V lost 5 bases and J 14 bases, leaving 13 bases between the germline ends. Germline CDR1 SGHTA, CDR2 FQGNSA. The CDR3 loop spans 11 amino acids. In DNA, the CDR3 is TGTGCCAGCAGCGTCCGGGACAAGGAGTTCTTC. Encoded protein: CASSVRDKEFF.

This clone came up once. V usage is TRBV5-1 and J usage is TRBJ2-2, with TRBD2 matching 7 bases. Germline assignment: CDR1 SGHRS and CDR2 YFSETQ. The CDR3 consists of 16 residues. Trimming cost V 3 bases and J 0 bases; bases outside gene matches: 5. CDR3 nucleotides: TGCGCCAGCAGCTCTCTAGCGGTGGCGAACACCGGGGAGCTGTTTTTT. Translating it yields CASSSLAVANTGELFF. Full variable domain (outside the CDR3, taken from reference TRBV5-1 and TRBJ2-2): KAGVTQTPRYLIKTRGQQVTLSCSPISGHRSVSWYQQTPGQGLQFLFEYFSETQRNKGNFPGRFSGRQFSNSRSEMNVSTLELGDSALYLCASSSLAVANTGELFFGEGSRLTVL.

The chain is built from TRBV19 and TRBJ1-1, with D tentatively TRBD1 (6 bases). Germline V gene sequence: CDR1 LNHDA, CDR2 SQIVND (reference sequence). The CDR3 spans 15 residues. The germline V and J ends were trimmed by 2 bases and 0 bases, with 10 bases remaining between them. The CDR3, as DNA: TGTGCCAGTAGTATAACAGGGAACATGAACACTGAAGCTTTCTTT. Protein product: CASSITGNMNTEAFF.

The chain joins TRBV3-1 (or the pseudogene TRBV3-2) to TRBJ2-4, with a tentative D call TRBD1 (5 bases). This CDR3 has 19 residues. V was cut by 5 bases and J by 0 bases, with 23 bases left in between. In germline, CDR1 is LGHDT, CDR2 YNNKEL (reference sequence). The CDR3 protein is CASSGHGRGSSIAKNIQYF. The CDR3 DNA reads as TGTGCCAGCAGCGGACACGGGCGCGGTTCTTCGATAGCCAAAAACATTCAGTACTTC.

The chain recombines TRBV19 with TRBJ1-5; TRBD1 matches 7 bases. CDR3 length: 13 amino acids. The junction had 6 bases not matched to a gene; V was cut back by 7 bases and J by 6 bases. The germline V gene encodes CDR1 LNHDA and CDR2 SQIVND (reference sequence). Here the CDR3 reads CASKGALGQPQHF. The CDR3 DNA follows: TGTGCCAGTAAGGGGGCGCTCGGTCAGCCCCAGCATTTT.

The CDR3 nucleotides read TGCGCCAGCAGCCGCGAGGCGGGACAGGGGAATGGCTACACCTTC. Protein: CASSREAGQGNGYTF. V and J are TRBV5-1 and TRBJ1-2; the match to TRBD1 covers 10 bases. The CDR3 length is 15 residues. The junction had 9 bases not matched to a gene; V was cut back by 4 bases and J by 6 bases. Germline CDR1 reads SGHRS; CDR2 reads YFSETQ. Full variable domain (rest looked up from reference TRBV5-1 and TRBJ1-2): KAGVTQTPRYLIKTRGQQVTLSCSPISGHRSVSWYQQTPGQGLQFLFEYFSETQRNKGNFPGRFSGRQFSNSRSEMNVSTLELGDSALYLCASSREAGQGNGYTFGSGTRLTVV.

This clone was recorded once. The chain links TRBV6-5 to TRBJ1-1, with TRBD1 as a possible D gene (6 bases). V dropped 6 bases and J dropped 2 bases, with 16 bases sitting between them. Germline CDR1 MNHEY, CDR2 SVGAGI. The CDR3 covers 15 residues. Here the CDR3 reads CASRQKGGINTEAFF. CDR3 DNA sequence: TGTGCCAGCAGACAGAAGGGGGGGATCAACACTGAAGCTTTCTTT.

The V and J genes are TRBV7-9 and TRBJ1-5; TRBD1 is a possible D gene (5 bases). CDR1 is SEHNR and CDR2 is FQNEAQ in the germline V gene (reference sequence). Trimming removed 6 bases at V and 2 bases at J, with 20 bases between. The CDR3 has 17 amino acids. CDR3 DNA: TGTGCCAGCAGAGACCCAGCAAGACAGCGAGGCAATCAGCCCCAGCATTTT. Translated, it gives CASRDPARQRGNQPQHF.

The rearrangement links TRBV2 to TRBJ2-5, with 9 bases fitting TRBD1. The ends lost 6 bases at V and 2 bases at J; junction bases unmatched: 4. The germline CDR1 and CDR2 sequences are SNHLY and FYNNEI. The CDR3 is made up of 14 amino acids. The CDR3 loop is CASSWDRAQETQYF. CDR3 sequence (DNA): TGTGCCAGCAGCTGGGACAGGGCGCAAGAGACCCAGTACTTC. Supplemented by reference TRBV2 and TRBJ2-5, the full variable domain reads EPEVTQTPSHQVTQMGQEVILRCVPISNHLYFYWYRQILGQKVEFLVSFYNNEISEKSEIFDDQFSVERPDGSNFTLKIRSTKLEDSAMYFCASSWDRAQETQYFGPGTRLLVL.

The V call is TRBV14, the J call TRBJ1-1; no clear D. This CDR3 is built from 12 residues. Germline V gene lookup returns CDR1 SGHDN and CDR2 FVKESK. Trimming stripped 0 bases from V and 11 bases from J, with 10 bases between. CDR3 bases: TGTGCCAGCAGCCAAGAGCCAGGATCGGCTTTCTTT. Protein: CASSQEPGSAFF.

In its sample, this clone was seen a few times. The CDR3 sequence: CASSPGGTEAFF. The CDR3 DNA is TGTGCCAGCAGCCCGGGGGGAACTGAAGCTTTCTTT. The J gene is TRBJ1-1, the V gene TRBV5-5; D may be TRBD1 (5 bases). Germline values: CDR1 SGHKS, CDR2 YYEKEE (reference sequence). The CDR3 consists of 12 residues. V lost 4 bases and J 5 bases, leaving 9 bases between the germline ends.

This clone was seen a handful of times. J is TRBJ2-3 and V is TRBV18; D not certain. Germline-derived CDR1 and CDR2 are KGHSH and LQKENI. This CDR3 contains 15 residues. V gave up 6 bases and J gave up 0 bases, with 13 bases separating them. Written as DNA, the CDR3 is TGTGCCAGCTCTTTGGTCGGCAGGAGCACAGATACGCAGTATTTT. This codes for CASSLVGRSTDTQYF.

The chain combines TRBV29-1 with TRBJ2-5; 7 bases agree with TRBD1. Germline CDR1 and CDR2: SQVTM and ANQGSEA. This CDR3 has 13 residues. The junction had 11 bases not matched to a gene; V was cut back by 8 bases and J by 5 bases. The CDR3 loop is CSFMRGGRETQYF. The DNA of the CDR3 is TGCAGCTTCATGAGAGGGGGCAGGGAGACCCAGTACTTC.

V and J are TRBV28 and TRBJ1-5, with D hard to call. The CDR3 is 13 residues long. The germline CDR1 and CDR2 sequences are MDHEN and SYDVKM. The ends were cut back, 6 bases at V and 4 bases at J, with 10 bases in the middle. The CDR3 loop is CASRFTGNQPQHF. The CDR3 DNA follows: TGTGCCAGCAGATTTACGGGGAATCAGCCCCAGCATTTT.

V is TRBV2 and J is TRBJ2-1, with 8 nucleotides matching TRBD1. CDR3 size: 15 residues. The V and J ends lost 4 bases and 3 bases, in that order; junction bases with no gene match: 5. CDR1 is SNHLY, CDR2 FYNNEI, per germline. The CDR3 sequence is CASSVDRGDYNEQFF. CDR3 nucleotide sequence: TGTGCCAGCAGTGTAGACAGGGGAGACTACAATGAGCAGTTCTTC.

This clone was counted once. The CDR3 bases are TGTGCCAGCAGCCCTACAGGGGCTGAAGCTTTCTTT. Translation gives CASSPTGAEAFF. This sequence joins TRBV5-6 and TRBJ1-1, with 7 bases aligning to TRBD1. The CDR3 has 12 amino acids. Germline values: CDR1 SGHDT, CDR2 YYEEEE. The J segment lost 6 bases and the V segment lost 4 bases, leaving 3 bases of the junction unmatched.

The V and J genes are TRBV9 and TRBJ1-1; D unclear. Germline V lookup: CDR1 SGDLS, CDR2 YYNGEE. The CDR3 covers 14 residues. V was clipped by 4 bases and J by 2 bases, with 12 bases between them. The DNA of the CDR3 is TGTGCCAGCAGCCCCCTCGAGGGAAACACTGAAGCTTTCTTT. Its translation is CASSPLEGNTEAFF.

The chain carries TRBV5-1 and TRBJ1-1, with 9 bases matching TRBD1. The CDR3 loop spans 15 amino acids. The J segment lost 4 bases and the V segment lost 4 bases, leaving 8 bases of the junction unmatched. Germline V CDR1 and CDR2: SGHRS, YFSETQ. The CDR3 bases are TGCGCCAGCAGCCCGGGACAGGGTTTAGTCACTGAAGCTTTCTTT. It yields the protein CASSPGQGLVTEAFF.

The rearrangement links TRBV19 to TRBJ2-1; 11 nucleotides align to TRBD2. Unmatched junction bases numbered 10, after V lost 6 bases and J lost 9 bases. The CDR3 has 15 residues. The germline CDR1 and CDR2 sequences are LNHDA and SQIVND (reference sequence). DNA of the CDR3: TGTGCCAGTAGACCCGGACTAGCGGGTAAGGGTGAGCAGTTCTTC. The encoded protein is CASRPGLAGKGEQFF.